This TCR beta chain was identified in a study of blood T cell repertoires in COVID-19. V lost 2 bases, J lost 3 bases, and 11 bases lay in between. The CDR3 consists of 15 residues. Germline CDR1 is KGHSH and CDR2 is LQKENI. Per the authors' pipeline: Reference gene primer amplification gave estimated nucleated cell counts. Generated by immunoSEQ multiplex PCR, the TCRdb table keeps only in-frame clones and is missing some. The DNA gave D and trimming, while V, J and clone size come from that table. The table records some 120,000 clones, approximately 81% of them present only once. This clonotype originated in a man in his forties or fifties with acute or convalescent COVID-19. Source material: peripheral blood. V is TRBV18 and J is TRBJ1-5; D may be TRBD1 (5 bases). The CDR3 region is CASSPGQGNNQPQHF. The DNA for the CDR3 is TGTGCCAGCTCACCAGGGCAGGGAAACAATCAGCCCCAGCATTTT.